This TCR beta chain was recorded in a study of cytomegalovirus exposure and HLA in healthy donors. Study information: Unique TCRs numbering about 87 million, obtained from HLA-typed donors, made up an early data release.

For this clone: Its antigen is not identified.

Notes on the study in general: Immune exposure data for these donors was limited to CMV serostatus. A missense variant in DCLRE1C was later tied to TCR beta V- and J-gene trimming. The authors assumed roughly uniform sequencing depth across donors for presence/absence analyses.

The PCR was carried out with 60 Vbeta primers and 13 Jbeta primers. Data came from immunoSEQ multiplex PCR; TCRdb stores just in-frame clones and leaves some out. The table lists 210,000 or so clones, about 90% of them singletons. This clonotype originated in a young man in good health and CMV-seronegative. Material for sequencing was PBMCs.

The CDR3 sequence: CASSETTGATGELFF. The CDR3 coding sequence is TGTGCCAGCAGTGAAACGACAGGGGCCACCGGGGAGCTGTTTTTT. This rearrangement joins TRBV25-1 to TRBJ2-2; 8 bases are shared with TRBD1. There are 15 residues in the CDR3. Germline CDR1 and CDR2: MGHDK and SYGVNS. The V and J ends lost 2 bases and 4 bases, in that order; junction bases with no gene match: 3.